What follows is one T cell receptor (beta chain) and its context. The antigen is not known. This sample was taken from a study of T cell responses to AZD1222 COVID-19 vaccine. For the study at large: Samples with a second dose at about 4 or about 12 weeks were pooled together.

Points from the study as a whole: Recipients of AZD1222 seropositive at baseline numbered only 5 to 7. Dominant at 160-218 and 743-854, vaccine-associated CD4 TCRs also spanned spike. Reportedly, close to half of spike-specific TCRs are directed against unmutated variant regions.

Sequencing used immunoSEQ multiplex PCR; TCRdb keeps in-frame clones, though not all of them. This table holds about 160,000 clones, approximately 91% found once. Per the germline V gene, CDR1 is SEHNR and CDR2 is FQNEAQ (reference sequence). The V end was cut by 5 bases, the J end by 0 bases, with 9 bases between. CDR3 length equals 14 residues. The TCR comes from an adult in good health. The source material was peripheral blood, sampled on day 0 of AZD1222 vaccination. V is TRBV7-9 and J is TRBJ2-3, with a weak D call TRBD2 (5 bases). CDR3 coding DNA: TGTGCCAGCAGCCTGACTACTAGCACAGATACGCAGTATTTT. It yields the protein CASSLTTSTDTQYF.